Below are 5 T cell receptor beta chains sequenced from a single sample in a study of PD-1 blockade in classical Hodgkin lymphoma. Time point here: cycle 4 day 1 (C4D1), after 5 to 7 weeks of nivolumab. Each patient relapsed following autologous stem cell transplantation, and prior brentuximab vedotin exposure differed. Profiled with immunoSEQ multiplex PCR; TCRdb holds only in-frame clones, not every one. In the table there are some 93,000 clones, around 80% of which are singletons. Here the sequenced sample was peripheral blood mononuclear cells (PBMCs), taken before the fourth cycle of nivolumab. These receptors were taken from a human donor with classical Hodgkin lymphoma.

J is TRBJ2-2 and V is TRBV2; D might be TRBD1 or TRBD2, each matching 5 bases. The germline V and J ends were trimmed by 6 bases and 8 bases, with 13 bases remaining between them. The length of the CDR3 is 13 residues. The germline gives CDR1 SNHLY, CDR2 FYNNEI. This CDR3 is CASRGPGLGELFF. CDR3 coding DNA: TGTGCCAGCAGGGGACCAGGTTTAGGGGAGCTGTTTTTT.

CDR3 coding DNA: TGTGCCAGCAGCCTGAGACCGGGCACAGATACGCAGTATTTT. The encoded protein is CASSLRPGTDTQYF. The chain carries TRBV7-8 and TRBJ2-3; D unresolved. Per the germline V gene, CDR1 is SGHVS and CDR2 is FQNEAQ. The V gene lost 5 bases and the J gene lost 1 base, with 10 bases spanning the gap. This CDR3 comprises 14 residues.

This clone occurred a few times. CDR3 nucleotide sequence: TGTGCCAGTAGCCTATCGCGGAGAGATACGCAGTATTTT. Translation gives CASSLSRRDTQYF. The V call is TRBV19, the J call TRBJ2-3, with unresolved D. Germline assignment: CDR1 LNHDA and CDR2 SQIVND (reference sequence). CDR3 length equals 13 residues. V lost 6 bases and J lost 5, with 12 bases in between.

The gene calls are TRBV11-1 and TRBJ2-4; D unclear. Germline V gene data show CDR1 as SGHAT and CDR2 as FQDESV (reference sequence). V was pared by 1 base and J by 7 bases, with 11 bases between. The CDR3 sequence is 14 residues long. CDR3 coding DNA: TGTGCCAGCAGCTTAGTAACGGGTATGAACATTCAGTACTTC. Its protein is CASSLVTGMNIQYF. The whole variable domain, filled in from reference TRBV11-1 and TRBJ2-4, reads EAEVAQSPRYKITEKSQAVAFWCDPISGHATLYWYRQILGQGPELLVQFQDESVVDDSQLPKDRFSAERLKGVDSTLKIQPAELGDSAMYLCASSLVTGMNIQYFGAGTRLSVL.

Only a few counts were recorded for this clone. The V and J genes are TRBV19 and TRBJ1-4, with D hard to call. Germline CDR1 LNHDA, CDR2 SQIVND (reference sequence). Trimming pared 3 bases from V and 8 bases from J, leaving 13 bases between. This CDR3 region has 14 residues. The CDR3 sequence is CASSIDTFGEKLFF. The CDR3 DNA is TGTGCCAGTAGTATTGACACATTCGGCGAAAAACTGTTTTTT.